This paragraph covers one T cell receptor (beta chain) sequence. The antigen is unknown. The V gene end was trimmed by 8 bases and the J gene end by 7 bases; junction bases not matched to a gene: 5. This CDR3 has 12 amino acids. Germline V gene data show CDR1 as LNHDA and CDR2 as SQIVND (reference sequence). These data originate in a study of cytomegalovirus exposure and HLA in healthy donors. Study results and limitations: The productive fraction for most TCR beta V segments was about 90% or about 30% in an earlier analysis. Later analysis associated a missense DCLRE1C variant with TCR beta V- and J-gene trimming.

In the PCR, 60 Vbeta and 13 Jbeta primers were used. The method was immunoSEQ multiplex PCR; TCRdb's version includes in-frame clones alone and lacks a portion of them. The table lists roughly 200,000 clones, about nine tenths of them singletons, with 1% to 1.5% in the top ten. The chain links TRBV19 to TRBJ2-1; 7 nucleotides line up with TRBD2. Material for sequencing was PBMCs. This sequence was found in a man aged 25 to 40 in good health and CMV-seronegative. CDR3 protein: CASLGLSNEQFF. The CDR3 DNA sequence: TGTGCCAGTTTGGGACTATCTAATGAGCAGTTCTTC.